The clone carrying this TCR beta chain has ten or more counts. Its target is unknown. TCRdb reprocessed the 5' RACE reads via MiXCR and lists one record per CDR3 protein. This sample has some 320,000 distinct CDR3 sequences, with 8% to 10% found just once. In germline, CDR1 is SNHLY, CDR2 FYNNEI. Unmatched junction bases numbered 8, after V lost 3 bases and J lost 12 bases. The CDR3 has 13 amino acids. This specimen comes from a study of T cells after yellow fever vaccination. General study results and limits: Reappearance after the booster was observed for most primary-vaccination clones (96% CD4, over 75% CD8).

This clonotype originated in a man aged 18 to 29 who received the YFV17D yellow fever vaccine. The sample consisted of PBMCs, taken on the day of the first yellow fever vaccination. This rearrangement joins TRBV2 to TRBJ2-1; 7 bases fit TRBD2. The CDR3 reads CASSEGGRGGQFF. The CDR3 DNA is TGTGCCAGCAGTGAGGGAGGGCGAGGCGGGCAGTTCTTC.